This T cell receptor beta chain was identified in a study of T cell responses to AZD1222 COVID-19 vaccine. Study-level findings and limits: Regions 160-218 and 743-854 held dominance among vaccine-associated CD4 TCRs, which spanned spike. Researchers took repertoire samples only after the peak T cell response had come. Donors were chiefly white British, with a greater number of females, and clonal diversity was perhaps underestimated. When two AZD1222 doses had been given, Spike-specific TCR breadth and depth rose.

Sequenced by immunoSEQ multiplex PCR; TCRdb stores in-frame clones only, minus some. The data hold more than 80,000 clones, with roughly 91% observed a single time. This CDR3 is 15 amino acids long. Germline lookup yields CDR1 SGHRS and CDR2 YFSETQ. V was pared by 4 bases and J by 1 base, with 11 bases between. As regards this clone: Its antigen is as yet unknown.

This TCR was recovered from an adult in good health. The chain recombines TRBV5-1 with TRBJ2-2, with D possibly TRBD1 on 6 matching bases. The sequencing here drew on peripheral blood, taken on day 0 of AZD1222 vaccination. The CDR3 is CASSPGTLNTGELFF. In nucleotides, the CDR3 is TGCGCCAGCAGCCCCGGGACACTGAACACCGGGGAGCTGTTTTTT.